The rows below give T cell receptor beta chains drawn from one sample of a study of blood T cells in healthy people across ages. MiXCR was run by TCRdb on the 5' RACE reads, yielding one entry per CDR3 protein. The sample records about 940,000 distinct CDR3 sequences, under 50% being singletons. Sequenced: blood. Receptors originate from a man aged 25 to 40 in good health. CDR3s include the opening cysteine and the closing phenylalanine or tryptophan. D genes are given only for firm matches. Clone size, where shown, is once, few, many, or a class for clones that have expanded.

v_gene	j_gene	abundance	d_gene	CDR3nt	CDR3aa
TRBV4-2	TRBJ1-5	-	-	TGTGCCAGCAGCCAAGATGAGCTTGCCTGGGAGCCCCAGCATTTT	CASSQDELAWEPQHF
TRBV7-2	TRBJ1-6	few	-	TGTGCCAGCAGCTTAACCACCGCTTCCGGACCCCTCCACTTT	CASSLTTASGPLHF
TRBV4-1	TRBJ1-4	-	-	TGCGCCAGCAGCCAAGATACTTCCGGGGGACGGTGGGAAAAACTGTTTTTT	CASSQDTSGGRWEKLFF
TRBV20-1	TRBJ2-4	-	TRBD1	TGCAGTGCTTCGACAGGGTTTCGTCAAAACATTCAGTACTTC	CSASTGFRQNIQYF
TRBV7-9	TRBJ1-6	few	-	TGTGCCAGCAGCGTAGGACAGACCCCTAATTCACCCCTCCACTTT	CASSVGQTPNSPLHF
TRBV4-2	TRBJ2-3	-	TRBD2	TGTGCCAGCAGCCCGACTAGCGGGGGGCGGCGTAGCACAGATACGCAGTATTTT	CASSPTSGGRRSTDTQYF
TRBV5-1	TRBJ2-1	few	-	TGCGCCAGCAGCTTGGAGGACAGCCCCTACAATGAGCAGTTCTTC	CASSLEDSPYNEQFF
TRBV25-1	TRBJ2-3	-	-	TGTGCCAGCAGTGAGATCACGCAGTATTTT	CASSEITQYF
TRBV5-1	TRBJ2-3	-	-	TGCGCCAGCAGCGGCACAGGGAGGGGGCCTAGCACAGATACGCAGTATTTT	CASSGTGRGPSTDTQYF
TRBV9	TRBJ2-1	-	-	TGTGCCAGCAGCGTAGTCAGCGGTAGCTCCTACAATGAGCAGTTCTTC	CASSVVSGSSYNEQFF
TRBV7-8	TRBJ2-1	once	TRBD1	TGTGCCAGCAGATCTGGACAGGACAATGAGCAGTTCTTC	CASRSGQDNEQFF
TRBV2	TRBJ1-3	few	-	TGTGCCAGTAAACAGGTCCTCTCTGGAAACACCATATATTTT	CASKQVLSGNTIYF
TRBV27	TRBJ1-5	few	-	TGTGCCAGCAGTAACCGGCCGTTTGTGGGACAGCCCCAGCATTTT	CASSNRPFVGQPQHF
TRBV3-1	TRBJ1-4	-	TRBD1	TGTGCCAGCAGAAAAGGAAGGGGGCACCGCGAAAAACTGTTTTTT	CASRKGRGHREKLFF
TRBV4-1	TRBJ1-2	-	-	TGCGCCAGCAGCCAAGATGACAGCGGCTATGGCTACACCTTC	CASSQDDSGYGYTF
TRBV20-1	TRBJ1-5	-	-	TGCAGTGCACTACAGGGAGGGTATCGAAATCAGCCCCAGCATTTT	CSALQGGYRNQPQHF
TRBV7-2	TRBJ2-1	once	-	TGTGCCAGCAGCCGAACTAGCAGCTCCTACAATGAGCAGTTCTTC	CASSRTSSSYNEQFF
TRBV7-9	TRBJ1-2	once	-	TGTGCCAGCAGCTTAGAACGGAATGGCTACACCTTC	CASSLERNGYTF
TRBV18	TRBJ2-7	-	TRBD1	TGTGCCAGCTCACCCTCTCCCGGGACAGACTACGAGCAGTACTTC	CASSPSPGTDYEQYF
TRBV10-3	TRBJ2-7	-	TRBD1	TGTGCCATCAGGGAGACAGGGGGGGACGAGCAGTACTTC	CAIRETGGDEQYF
TRBV5-1	TRBJ2-3	-	TRBD2	TGCGCCAGCAGCATACTAGCGGGGTCGAGCACAGATACGCAGTATTTT	CASSILAGSSTDTQYF
TRBV11-2	TRBJ2-7	-	-	TGTGCCAGCAGCTTAGTTTTCTGGGAGCAGTACTTC	CASSLVFWEQYF
TRBV12-3/TRBV12-4	TRBJ1-5	many	TRBD1	TGTGCCAGCAGTGGGACAGGCAACAATCAGCCCCAGCATTTT	CASSGTGNNQPQHF